This T cell receptor (beta chain) appears in the sequencing data of a study of radiation and T cells in renal cell carcinoma. As for time point: baseline pretreatment blood. Treatment noted: 15 Gy SBRT to primary tumor, nephrectomy 4 weeks later. Radiation-treated patients gave blood at baseline, week 2 and week 4. From germline, CDR1 is LGHNA and CDR2 YNFKEQ. V was trimmed by 1 base and J by 3 bases, leaving 15 bases between them. CDR3 size: 16 residues. TCRdb keeps only in-frame clones here, not all; method: immunoSEQ multiplex PCR. The table records some 100,000 clones, 82% of them present only once. Of note for this clone: Its antigen is still unknown.

Study-level results: From baseline, blood top tumor clonotypes peaked at 2 weeks post-radiation.

Sequenced material: blood, taken from a patient whose treatment included radiotherapy and nephrectomy. This TCR came from a man in his 60s with renal cell carcinoma. The rearrangement joins TRBV4-2 to TRBJ2-5; D remains unclear. The CDR3 coding sequence is TGTGCCAGCAGCCAAGCCAGCCTCGGGTTCGAAGAGACCCAGTACTTC. As protein: CASSQASLGFEETQYF.